A single sample gave rise to the 29 T cell receptor beta chains below, sequenced in a study of blood T cells in healthy people across ages. Next came a second PCR, run for about 7 to 12 cycles, which used a sample-barcoded 5' primer along with a J-beta primer mix. TCRdb recomputed calls from the 5' RACE reads with MiXCR, one row per CDR3 protein. The sample includes roughly 2 million distinct CDR3 sequences, roughly 49% of them seen just once. The specimen sequenced was blood. The receptor source for this set is a middle-aged woman in good health.

This chain connects TRBV11-2 to TRBJ2-4, with a weak D call TRBD1 (6 bases). The last part of the DNA fits TRBJ2-5 better; the J call may be wrong. The germline gives CDR1 SGHAT, CDR2 FQNNGV. The CDR3 runs 15 residues. In nucleotides, the CDR3 is TGTGCCAGTGGGACACGTCCGTTACCGAGAGAGACCCAGTACTTC. Its protein is CASGTRPLPRETQYF.

The chain combines TRBV19 with TRBJ1-2; D unresolved. CDR1 and CDR2 from the germline V gene are LNHDA and SQIVND (reference sequence). V shed 3 bases and J shed 2 bases, with 7 bases lying between them. This CDR3 has 13 amino acids. The CDR3 nucleotides read TGTGCCAGTAGTATGGGCACCAACTATGGCTACACCTTC. This gives the protein CASSMGTNYGYTF. The full variable domain, completed using reference TRBV19 and TRBJ1-2, is DGGITQSPKYLFRKEGQNVTLSCEQNLNHDAMYWYRQDPGQGLRLIYYSQIVNDFQKGDIAEGYSVSREKKESFPLTVTSAQKNPTAFYLCASSMGTNYGYTFGSGTRLTVV.

This clonotype was detected only a few times. The chain combines TRBV4-2 with TRBJ1-1; 7 bases agree with TRBD1. V lost 1 base and J lost 1; bases outside the gene matches: 12. Germline V gene sequence: CDR1 LGHNA, CDR2 YNFKEQ. This CDR3 contains 18 residues. The CDR3 spells CASSQGETGRFRNTEAFF. Written as DNA, the CDR3 is TGTGCCAGCAGCCAAGGGGAGACAGGGCGTTTTAGGAACACTGAAGCTTTCTTT.

This chain joins TRBV6-5 and TRBJ1-1, with D hard to call. Germline CDR1 is MNHEY and CDR2 is SVGAGI. The CDR3 sequence is 15 residues long. V dropped 3 bases and J dropped 1 base, with 12 bases sitting between them. The CDR3 region is CASSYTGGSNTEAFF. CDR3 in DNA: TGTGCCAGCAGTTATACGGGAGGTTCGAACACTGAAGCTTTCTTT.

J is TRBJ2-5 and V is TRBV9; 10 nucleotides match TRBD2. The CDR3 is made up of 15 amino acids. The V gene's germline CDR1 is SGDLS and CDR2 YYNGEE. V was pared by 3 bases and J by 4 bases, with 6 bases of the junction left unmatched. The CDR3 sequence is CASSALAGIRETQYF. The CDR3 DNA is TGTGCCAGCAGCGCACTAGCGGGGATTAGAGAGACCCAGTACTTC. The full variable domain, rest sourced from reference TRBV9 and TRBJ2-5, is DSGVTQTPKHLITATGQRVTLRCSPRSGDLSVYWYQQSLDQGLQFLIQYYNGEERAKGNILERFSAQQFPDLHSELNLSSLELGDSALYFCASSALAGIRETQYFGPGTRLLVL.

The table lists this clonotype with many counts. The gene calls are TRBV5-1 and TRBJ2-1; 9 nucleotides align to TRBD1. CDR1 is SGHRS, CDR2 YFSETQ, per germline. Losses at the gene ends were 4 bases for V and 1 base for J; bases not matched to a gene: 3. The CDR3 totals 15 residues. The CDR3 bases are TGCGCCAGCAGCCCCGGGACAGGGTCCTACAATGAGCAGTTCTTC. Translated: CASSPGTGSYNEQFF.

CDR3 sequence (DNA): TGTGCCAGCAGTTACGGCGGATTTAACTATGGCTACACCTTC. Its protein product is CASSYGGFNYGYTF. The V call is TRBV6-5, the J call TRBJ1-2; D unclear. The V gene lost 2 bases and the J gene lost 1 base, with 8 bases spanning the gap. CDR1 MNHEY and CDR2 SVGAGI come from the germline V gene. This CDR3 is 14 amino acids long.

The genes are TRBV4-2 and TRBJ2-4; 9 nucleotides line up with TRBD2. V lost 0 bases, J lost 13 bases, and 16 bases stayed unmatched. The germline V gene encodes CDR1 LGHNA and CDR2 YNFKEQ. The CDR3 runs to 17 residues. The CDR3: CASSQEPWRGGAEEQYF. The DNA for the CDR3 is TGTGCCAGCAGCCAAGAACCCTGGCGCGGGGGGGCGGAGGAGCAGTACTTC.

The table lists this clonotype with a few counts. The chain carries TRBV4-3 and TRBJ2-7; 9 positions match TRBD1. The J call may not be correct, given that the DNA end is closer to TRBJ2-5. Looked up from germline, CDR1 is LGHNA and CDR2 is YSLEER. There are 15 residues in the CDR3. This CDR3 reads CASSRIGQGPKTQYF. CDR3 coding DNA: TGCGCCAGCAGCCGGATAGGACAGGGGCCGAAGACCCAGTACTTC.

The sample holds a few counts of this clonotype. The chain uses TRBV5-1 and TRBJ1-6; TRBD1 matches 7 bases. This CDR3 is built from 15 residues. Germline CDR1 reads SGHRS; CDR2 reads YFSETQ. Losses at the gene ends were 0 bases for V and 9 bases for J; bases not matched to a gene: 6. In DNA, the CDR3 is TGCGCCAGCAGCTTGGCAGGGGGTCGAGGTTCACCCCTCCACTTT. It yields the protein CASSLAGGRGSPLHF.

The rearrangement joins TRBV29-1 to TRBJ2-3, with 9 bases lining up with TRBD1. Trimming took 3 bases from V and 5 from J; bases not matched to a gene: 21. The CDR3 has 19 amino acids. Germline-derived CDR1 and CDR2 are SQVTM and ANQGSEA. CDR3 nucleotides: TGCAGCGTTGACCCTAGGATGGGACAGGGAGTTCGTCTGGTAGATACGCAGTATTTT. It encodes CSVDPRMGQGVRLVDTQYF.

This rearrangement joins TRBV20-1 to TRBJ2-5; the D is unclear. Germline V gene lookup returns CDR1 DFQATT and CDR2 SNEGSKA (reference sequence). There are 11 residues in the CDR3. Trimming stripped 3 bases from V and 1 base from J, with 3 bases between. The CDR3: CSARIQETQYF. Written as DNA, the CDR3 is TGCAGTGCTAGGATCCAAGAGACCCAGTACTTC.

This clonotype appeared a single time. The chain combines TRBV24-1 with TRBJ2-5; D unclear. V dropped 3 bases and J dropped 2 bases, with 6 bases sitting between them. This CDR3 comprises 13 residues. The germline CDR1 and CDR2 sequences are KGHDR and SFDVKD. DNA for the CDR3: TGTGCCACCAGTGATGAGATTCAAGAGACCCAGTACTTC. Encoded protein: CATSDEIQETQYF.

V is TRBV2 and J is TRBJ2-1; D is perhaps TRBD1 or TRBD2 (6 bases each). The CDR3 extends over 12 amino acids. Looked up from germline, CDR1 is SNHLY and CDR2 is FYNNEI. V was clipped by 5 bases and J by 13 bases, with 15 bases between them. The CDR3 here is CASSRGAETQFF. The CDR3, as DNA: TGTGCCAGCAGTAGGGGGGCAGAGACCCAGTTCTTC.

This sequence joins TRBV10-1 and TRBJ2-3, with a possible D match to TRBD2 (5 bases). The length of the CDR3 is 20 residues. Germline CDR1 is WNHNN and CDR2 is SYGVQD (reference sequence). V was pared by 0 bases and J by 4 bases, with 26 bases between. The CDR3 loop reads CASSESLPHFSGKESDTQYF. CDR3 nucleotide sequence: TGCGCCAGCAGTGAGTCGTTACCCCACTTTTCCGGGAAGGAGTCAGATACGCAGTATTTT.

This clonotype came up a few times. The chain couples TRBV29-1 to TRBJ2-7; D gene uncertain. The J call could be wrong; TRBJ2-5 is a better fit for the DNA end. The length of the CDR3 is 10 residues. Germline V CDR1 and CDR2: SQVTM, ANQGSEA. The CDR3 nucleotides read TGCAGCGTTGAAGATGAGACCCAGTACTTC. Translation gives CSVEDETQYF.

This clonotype appeared a few times. The chain combines TRBV7-2 with TRBJ1-2; D might be TRBD1 (6 bases). Germline V gives CDR1 SGHTA, CDR2 FQGNSA. V lost 5 bases and J 4 bases, leaving 17 bases between the germline ends. The CDR3 runs 15 residues. DNA for the CDR3: TGTGCCAGCAGCGTTCGGGGGCAGGGAGGCTATGGCTACACCTTC. Translation: CASSVRGQGGYGYTF.

The rearrangement links TRBV7-3 to TRBJ1-1; 9 bases are a match to TRBD1. Losses at the gene ends were 2 bases for V and 4 bases for J; bases not matched to a gene: 5. Germline V gene lookup returns CDR1 SGHTA and CDR2 FQGTGA. The CDR3 length is 15 residues. In DNA form, the CDR3 reads TGTGCCAGCAGCTTAGGTGGGACAGGGATCACTGAAGCTTTCTTT. Protein product: CASSLGGTGITEAFF.

This chain connects TRBV6-2 or TRBV6-3 to TRBJ2-5; D possibly corresponds to TRBD2 (5 bases). CDR3 length: 16 residues. CDR1 is MNHEY, CDR2 SVGEGT, per germline. V lost 9 bases to trimming and J lost 3 bases, with 23 bases between them. DNA for the CDR3: TGTGCCAGTACTGACCCGGGGAGTACGCCAAAAGAGACCCAGTACTTC. Protein: CASTDPGSTPKETQYF.

This clonotype occurred a few times. The chain combines TRBV20-1 with TRBJ2-7, with TRBD2 matching over 13 bases. CDR1 and CDR2 (germline): DFQATT, SNEGSKA (reference sequence). This CDR3 comprises 15 residues. J gave up 6 bases and V 4 bases, and 9 bases lay outside the gene matches. The CDR3 protein is CSAKLAGGVLGEQYF. For the CDR3, the DNA is TGCAGTGCTAAACTAGCGGGGGGGGTCTTGGGCGAGCAGTACTTC.

This chain links TRBV5-1 with TRBJ2-5, with 8 bases that match TRBD2. After removal of 4 bases from V and 4 bases from J, the junction contained 9 bases not matched to a gene. Germline loops: CDR1 SGHRS, CDR2 YFSETQ. CDR3 length: 15 residues. The CDR3 spells CASSVQAGAGETQYF. CDR3 nucleotides: TGCGCCAGCAGCGTACAAGCGGGGGCTGGAGAGACCCAGTACTTC.

In this sample, this clonotype turned up a few times. This chain connects TRBV7-3 to TRBJ2-1; 7 bases align to TRBD1. Germline values: CDR1 SGHTA, CDR2 FQGTGA. The junction had 5 bases not matched to a gene; V was cut back by 5 bases and J by 7 bases. This CDR3 contains 13 residues. CDR3 DNA: TGTGCCAGCAGCCCAGACAGGGATAATGAGCAGTTCTTC. Translated, it gives CASSPDRDNEQFF. The variable domain in full, completed from reference TRBV7-3 and TRBJ2-1, reads GAGVSQTPSNKVTEKGKYVELRCDPISGHTALYWYRQSLGQGPEFLIYFQGTGAADDSGLPNDRFFAVRPEGSVSTLKIQRTERGDSAVYLCASSPDRDNEQFFGPGTRLTVL.

The chain combines TRBV20-1 with TRBJ1-3; D ambiguous. Looked up from germline, CDR1 is DFQATT and CDR2 is SNEGSKA (reference sequence). V was shortened by 1 base and J by 4 bases, with 8 bases between the two germline ends. This CDR3 spans 13 amino acids. CDR3: CSARGHGGNTIYF. CDR3 nucleotides: TGCAGTGCTAGAGGGCATGGGGGAAACACCATATATTTT.

The chain employs TRBV2 and TRBJ1-6, with TRBD1 matching 8 bases. Looked up from germline, CDR1 is SNHLY and CDR2 is FYNNEI. J was trimmed by 4 bases and V by 3 bases; bases with no gene match: 8. CDR3 length: 17 residues. DNA of the CDR3: TGTGCCAGCAGTGATCAGGGGGCGGTCGAATATAATTCACCCCTCCACTTT. It codes for CASSDQGAVEYNSPLHF.

This clonotype was picked up many times. V gene TRBV29-1 combines with J gene TRBJ2-5; 7 bases align to TRBD1. The germline gives CDR1 SQVTM, CDR2 ANQGSEA. The CDR3 contains 14 residues. The junction had 8 bases not matched to a gene; V was cut back by 4 bases and J by 3 bases. The CDR3 bases are TGCAGCGTTGGTAGGGGGCGAGATAAAGAGACCCAGTACTTC. Amino acid sequence: CSVGRGRDKETQYF.

The chain joins TRBV9 to TRBJ2-1; no reliable D call. The V end lost 4 bases, the J end lost 12 bases, and 14 bases lay between the germline ends. Germline V gene sequence: CDR1 SGDLS, CDR2 YYNGEE. This CDR3 contains 12 residues. The CDR3 DNA reads as TGTGCCAGCAGCCCCTCCGGCCTAGGGCAGTTCTTC. Protein product: CASSPSGLGQFF.

As DNA, the CDR3 is TGCAGTGCTAGCACCGGGACTAGCGGGGGGACAGATACGCAGTATTTT. Amino acid sequence: CSASTGTSGGTDTQYF. V and J are TRBV20-1 and TRBJ2-3; 15 positions match TRBD2. Trimming at V came to 3 bases and at J to 3 bases, leaving 4 bases not matched to a gene. The germline V gene encodes CDR1 DFQATT and CDR2 SNEGSKA (reference sequence). There are 16 residues in the CDR3.

The V and J genes are TRBV28 and TRBJ2-3, with 7 nucleotides matching TRBD1. The CDR3 is 16 amino acids. The V gene's germline CDR1 is MDHEN and CDR2 SYDVKM. The ends lost 3 bases at V and 3 bases at J; junction bases unmatched: 9. CDR3 sequence reads: CASSLTGLGRTDTQYF. CDR3 nucleotides: TGTGCCAGCAGTTTGACAGGGTTAGGGAGAACAGATACGCAGTATTTT.

DNA for the CDR3: TGTGCCAGCAGACCCAATGGGCTCTATGGCTACACCTTC. Its protein is CASRPNGLYGYTF. The chain carries TRBV6-5 and TRBJ1-2; D gene ambiguous. V lost 6 bases and J 4 bases, leaving 12 bases between the germline ends. CDR3 length: 13 amino acids. CDR1 is MNHEY and CDR2 is SVGAGI in the germline V gene.